The clone carrying this T cell receptor (beta chain) was recorded a few times. Its matching antigen is unknown. Sequencing of cultured CD4+ T cell DNA used the Oncomine TCR Beta short-read assay. A single record per CDR3 protein comes from TCRdb applying MiXCR to the PCR reads. There are thousands of distinct CDR3 sequences in the sample; roughly 40% occur only once, and approximately 50% lies in the top ten. CDR1 is SEHNR and CDR2 is FQNEAQ in the germline V gene (reference sequence). The CDR3 runs 16 residues. The V segment lost 0 bases and the J segment 3 bases; nucleotides outside the gene matches: 2. This sample is drawn from a study of vaccination and CD4 T cells after COVID-19. Treatment defined: approximately 11-day PBMC culture with coronavirus spike peptide pools or control peptides (ViraFEST assay). March to December 2020 was the span of positive PCR dates, which predated US Alpha, Beta and Delta variants.

The chain combines TRBV7-9 with TRBJ2-3; 11 bases are shared with TRBD2. This sequence originates from a human donor who had recovered from COVID-19. Sequencing was performed on CD4+ T cells from blood, cultured in vitro. For the CDR3, the DNA is TGTGCCAGCAGCTTAGCACTAGCGGGAGTGACAGATACGCAGTATTTT. It specifies CASSLALAGVTDTQYF.